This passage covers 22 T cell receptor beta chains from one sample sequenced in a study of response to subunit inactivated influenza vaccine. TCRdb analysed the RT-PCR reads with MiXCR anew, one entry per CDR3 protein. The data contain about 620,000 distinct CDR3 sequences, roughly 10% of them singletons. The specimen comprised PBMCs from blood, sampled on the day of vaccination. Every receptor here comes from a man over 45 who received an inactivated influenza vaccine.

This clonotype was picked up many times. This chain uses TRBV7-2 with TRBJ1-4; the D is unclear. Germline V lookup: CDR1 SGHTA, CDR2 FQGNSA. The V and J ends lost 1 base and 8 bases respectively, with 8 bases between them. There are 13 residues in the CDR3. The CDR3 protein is CASSLGEREKLFF. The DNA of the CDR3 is TGTGCCAGCAGCTTAGGGGAAAGAGAAAAACTGTTTTTT.

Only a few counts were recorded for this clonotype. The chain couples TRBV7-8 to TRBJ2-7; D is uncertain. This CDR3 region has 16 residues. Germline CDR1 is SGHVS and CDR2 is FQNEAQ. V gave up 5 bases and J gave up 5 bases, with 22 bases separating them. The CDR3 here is CASSQYGFPKGDEQYF. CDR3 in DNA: TGTGCCAGCAGCCAGTACGGATTCCCTAAAGGTGACGAGCAGTACTTC. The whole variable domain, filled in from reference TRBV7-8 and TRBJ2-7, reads GAGVSQSPRYKVAKRGQDVALRCDPISGHVSLFWYQQALGQGPEFLTYFQNEAQLDKSGLPSDRFFAERPEGSVSTLKIQRTQQEDSAVYLCASSQYGFPKGDEQYFGPGTRLTVT.

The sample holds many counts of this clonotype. CDR3 nucleotide sequence: TGTGCCAGCAGCTTTTGGGGACTTAACACTGAAGCTTTCTTT. This encodes CASSFWGLNTEAFF. This rearrangement joins TRBV13 to TRBJ1-1; tentatively, D is TRBD1 (5 bases). Germline CDR1 and CDR2: PRHDT and FYEKMQ (reference sequence). CDR3 length: 14 residues. Trimming took 3 bases from V and 2 from J, leaving 10 bases between them.

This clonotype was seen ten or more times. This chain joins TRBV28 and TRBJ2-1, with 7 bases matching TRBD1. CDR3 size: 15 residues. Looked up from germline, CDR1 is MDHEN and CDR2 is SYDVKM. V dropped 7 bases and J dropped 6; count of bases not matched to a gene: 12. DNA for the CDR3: TGTGCCAGCAACCTGGTGGCAGGGGGTAGCAATGAGCAGTTCTTC. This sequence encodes CASNLVAGGSNEQFF.

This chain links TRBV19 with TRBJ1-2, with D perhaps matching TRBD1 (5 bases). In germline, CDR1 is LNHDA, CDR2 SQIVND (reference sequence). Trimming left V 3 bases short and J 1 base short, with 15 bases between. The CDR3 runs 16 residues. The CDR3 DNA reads TGTGCCAGTAGTATCCTTGGGCAGGGCCGTAACTATGGCTACACCTTC. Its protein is CASSILGQGRNYGYTF.

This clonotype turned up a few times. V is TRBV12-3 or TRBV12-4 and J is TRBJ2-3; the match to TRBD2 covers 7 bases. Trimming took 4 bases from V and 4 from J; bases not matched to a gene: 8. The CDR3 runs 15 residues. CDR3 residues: CASSYSGSSSDTQYF. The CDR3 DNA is TGTGCCAGCAGTTATAGCGGGTCAAGTTCAGATACGCAGTATTTT.

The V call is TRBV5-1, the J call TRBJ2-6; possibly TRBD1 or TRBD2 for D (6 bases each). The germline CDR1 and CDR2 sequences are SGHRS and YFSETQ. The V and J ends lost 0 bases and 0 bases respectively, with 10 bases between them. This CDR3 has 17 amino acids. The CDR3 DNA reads TGCGCCAGCAGCTTGGGCAGGGGAGGCTCTGGGGCCAACGTCCTGACTTTC. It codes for CASSLGRGGSGANVLTF.

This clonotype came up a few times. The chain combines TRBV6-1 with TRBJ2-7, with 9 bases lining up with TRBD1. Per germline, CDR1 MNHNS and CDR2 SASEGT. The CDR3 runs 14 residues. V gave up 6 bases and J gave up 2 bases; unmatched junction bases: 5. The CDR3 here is CASSEQGAPYEQYF. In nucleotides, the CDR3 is TGTGCCAGCAGCGAACAGGGGGCCCCCTACGAGCAGTACTTC.

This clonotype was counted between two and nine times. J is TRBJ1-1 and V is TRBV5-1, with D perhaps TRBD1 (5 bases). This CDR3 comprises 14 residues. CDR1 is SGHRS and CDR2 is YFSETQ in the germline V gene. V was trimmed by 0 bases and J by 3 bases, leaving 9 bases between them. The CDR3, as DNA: TGCGCCAGCAGCTTGGCCGGGGCTGACACTGAAGCTTTCTTT. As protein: CASSLAGADTEAFF.

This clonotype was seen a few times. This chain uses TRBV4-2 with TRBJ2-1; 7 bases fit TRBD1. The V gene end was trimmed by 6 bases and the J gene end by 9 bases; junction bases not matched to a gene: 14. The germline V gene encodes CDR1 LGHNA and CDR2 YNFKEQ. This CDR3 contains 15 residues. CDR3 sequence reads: CASRKTGSPGGEQFF. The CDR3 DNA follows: TGTGCCAGCAGAAAGACAGGGAGCCCTGGCGGTGAGCAGTTCTTC.

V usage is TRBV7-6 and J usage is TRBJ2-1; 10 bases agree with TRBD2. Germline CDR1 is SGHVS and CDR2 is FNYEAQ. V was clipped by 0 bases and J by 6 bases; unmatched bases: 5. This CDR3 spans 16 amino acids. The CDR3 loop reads CASSLAGSGGFNEQFF. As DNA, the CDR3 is TGTGCCAGCAGCTTAGCGGGTAGCGGGGGGTTCAATGAGCAGTTCTTC. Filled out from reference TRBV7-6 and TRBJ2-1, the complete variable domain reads GAGVSQSPRYKVTKRGQDVALRCDPISGHVSLYWYRQALGQGPEFLTYFNYEAQQDKSGLPNDRFSAERPEGSISTLTIQRTEQRDSAMYRCASSLAGSGGFNEQFFGPGTRLTVL.

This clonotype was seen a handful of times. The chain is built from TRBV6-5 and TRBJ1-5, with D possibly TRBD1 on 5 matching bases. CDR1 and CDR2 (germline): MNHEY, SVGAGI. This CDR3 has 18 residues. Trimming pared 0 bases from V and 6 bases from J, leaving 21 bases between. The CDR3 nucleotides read TGTGCCAGCAGTTACTCGACTATAGCGGACAAGGGGATTCAGCCCCAGCATTTT. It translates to CASSYSTIADKGIQPQHF.

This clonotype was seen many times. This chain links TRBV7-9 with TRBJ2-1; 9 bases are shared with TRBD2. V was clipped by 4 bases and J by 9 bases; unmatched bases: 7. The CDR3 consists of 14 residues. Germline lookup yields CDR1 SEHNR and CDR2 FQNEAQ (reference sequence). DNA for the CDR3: TGTGCCAGCAGCTCAGGGGGACTAGCTGCTGAGCAGTTCTTC. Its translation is CASSSGGLAAEQFF. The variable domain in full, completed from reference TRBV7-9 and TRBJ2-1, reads DTGVSQNPRHKITKRGQNVTFRCDPISEHNRLYWYRQTLGQGPEFLTYFQNEAQLEKSRLLSDRFSAERPKGSFSTLEIQRTEQGDSAMYLCASSSGGLAAEQFFGPGTRLTVL.

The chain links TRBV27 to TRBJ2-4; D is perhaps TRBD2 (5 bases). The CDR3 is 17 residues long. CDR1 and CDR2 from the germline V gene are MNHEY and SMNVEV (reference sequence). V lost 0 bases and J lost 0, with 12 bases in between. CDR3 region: CASSLSPGRRAKNIQYF. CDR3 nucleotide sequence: TGTGCCAGCAGTTTATCACCGGGAAGGAGAGCCAAAAACATTCAGTACTTC.

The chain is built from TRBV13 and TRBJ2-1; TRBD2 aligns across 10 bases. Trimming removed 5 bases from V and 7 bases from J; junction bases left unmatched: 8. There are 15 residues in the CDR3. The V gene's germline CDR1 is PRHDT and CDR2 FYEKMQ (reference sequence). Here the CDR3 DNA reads TGTGCCAGCAGCGGGGAACTAGCGGGAATAAATGAGCAGTTCTTC. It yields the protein CASSGELAGINEQFF. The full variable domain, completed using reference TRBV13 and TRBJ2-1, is AAGVIQSPRHLIKEKRETATLKCYPIPRHDTVYWYQQGPGQDPQFLISFYEKMQSDKGSIPDRFSAQQFSDYHSELNMSSLELGDSALYFCASSGELAGINEQFFGPGTRLTVL.

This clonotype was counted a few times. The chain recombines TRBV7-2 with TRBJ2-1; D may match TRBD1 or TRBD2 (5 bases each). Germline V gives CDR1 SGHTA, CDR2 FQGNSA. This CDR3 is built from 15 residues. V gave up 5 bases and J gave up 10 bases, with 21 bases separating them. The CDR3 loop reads CASSPTNGASAEQFF. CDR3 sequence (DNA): TGTGCCAGCAGCCCGACAAACGGGGCTTCGGCAGAGCAGTTCTTC.

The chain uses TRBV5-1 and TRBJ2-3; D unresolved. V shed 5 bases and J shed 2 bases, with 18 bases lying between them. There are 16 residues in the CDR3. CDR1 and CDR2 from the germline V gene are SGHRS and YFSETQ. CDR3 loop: CASSSRGRPVTDTQYF. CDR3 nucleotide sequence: TGCGCCAGCAGTTCTAGAGGACGGCCAGTCACAGATACGCAGTATTTT.

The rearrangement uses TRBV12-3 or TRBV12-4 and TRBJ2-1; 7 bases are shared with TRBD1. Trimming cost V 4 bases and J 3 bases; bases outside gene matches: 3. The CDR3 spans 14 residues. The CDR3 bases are TGTGCCAGCAGTTGTGGGGACAGCTACAATGAGCAGTTCTTC. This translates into CASSCGDSYNEQFF.

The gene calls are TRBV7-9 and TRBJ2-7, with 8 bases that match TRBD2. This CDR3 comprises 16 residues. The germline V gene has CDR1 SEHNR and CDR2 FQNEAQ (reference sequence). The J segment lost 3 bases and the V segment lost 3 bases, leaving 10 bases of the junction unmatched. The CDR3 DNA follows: TGTGCCAGCAGCTTCGGGTTAGCGGGACCTAGCTACGAGCAGTACTTC. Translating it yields CASSFGLAGPSYEQYF. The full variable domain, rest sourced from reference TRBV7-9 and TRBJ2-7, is DTGVSQNPRHKITKRGQNVTFRCDPISEHNRLYWYRQTLGQGPEFLTYFQNEAQLEKSRLLSDRFSAERPKGSFSTLEIQRTEQGDSAMYLCASSFGLAGPSYEQYFGPGTRLTVT.

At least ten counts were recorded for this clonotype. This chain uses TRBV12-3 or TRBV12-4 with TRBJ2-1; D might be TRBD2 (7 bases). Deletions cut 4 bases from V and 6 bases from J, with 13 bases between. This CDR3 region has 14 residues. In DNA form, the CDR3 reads TGTGCCAGCAGTTACGGGGGGCCCCCCAATGAGCAGTTCTTC. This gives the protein CASSYGGPPNEQFF.

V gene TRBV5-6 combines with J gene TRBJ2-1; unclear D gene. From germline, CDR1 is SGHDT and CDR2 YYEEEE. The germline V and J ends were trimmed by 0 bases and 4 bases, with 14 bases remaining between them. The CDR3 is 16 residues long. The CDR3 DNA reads TGTGCCAGCAGCTTGGAGAGAAGGGTTGCTTACAATGAGCAGTTCTTC. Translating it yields CASSLERRVAYNEQFF.

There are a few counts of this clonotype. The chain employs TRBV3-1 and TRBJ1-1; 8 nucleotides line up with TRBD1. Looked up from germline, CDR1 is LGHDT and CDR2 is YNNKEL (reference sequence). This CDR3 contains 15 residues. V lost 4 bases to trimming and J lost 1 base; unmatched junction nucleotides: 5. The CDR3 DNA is TGTGCCAGCAGCCCCAGGACAGGGCAGAACACTGAAGCTTTCTTT. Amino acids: CASSPRTGQNTEAFF. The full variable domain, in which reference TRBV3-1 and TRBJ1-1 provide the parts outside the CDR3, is DTAVSQTPKYLVTQMGNDKSIKCEQNLGHDTMYWYKQDSKKFLKIMFSYNNKELIINETVPNRFSPKSPDKAHLNLHINSLELGDSAVYFCASSPRTGQNTEAFFGQGTRLTVV.